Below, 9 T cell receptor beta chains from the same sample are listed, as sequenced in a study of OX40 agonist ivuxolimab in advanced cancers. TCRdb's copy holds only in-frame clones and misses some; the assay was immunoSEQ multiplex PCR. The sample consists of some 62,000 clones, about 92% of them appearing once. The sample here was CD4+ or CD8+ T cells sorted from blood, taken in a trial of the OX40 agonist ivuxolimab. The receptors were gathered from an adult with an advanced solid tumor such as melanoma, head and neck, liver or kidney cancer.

Here the CDR3 DNA reads TGTGCCAGCAGTCGACTAGCGGATACGCAGTATTTT. It codes for CASSRLADTQYF. The chain combines TRBV2 with TRBJ2-3; 8 nucleotides align to TRBD2. This CDR3 contains 12 residues. Germline loops: CDR1 SNHLY, CDR2 FYNNEI. J lost 6 bases, V lost 5 bases, and 1 base had no gene match.

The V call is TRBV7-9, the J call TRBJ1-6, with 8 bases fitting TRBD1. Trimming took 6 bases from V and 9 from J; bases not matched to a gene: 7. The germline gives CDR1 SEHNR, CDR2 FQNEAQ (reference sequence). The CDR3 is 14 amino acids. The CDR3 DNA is TGTGCCAGCAGTTCCCAGGGGGCTAGTTCACCCCTCCACTTT. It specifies CASSSQGASSPLHF.

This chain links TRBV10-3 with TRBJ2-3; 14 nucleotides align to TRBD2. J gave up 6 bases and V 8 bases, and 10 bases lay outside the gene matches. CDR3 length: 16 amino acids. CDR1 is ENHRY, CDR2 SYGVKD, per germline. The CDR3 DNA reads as TGTGCCATCTCTGGGACTAGCGGGAGAGCATGGGATACGCAGTATTTT. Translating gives CAISGTSGRAWDTQYF.

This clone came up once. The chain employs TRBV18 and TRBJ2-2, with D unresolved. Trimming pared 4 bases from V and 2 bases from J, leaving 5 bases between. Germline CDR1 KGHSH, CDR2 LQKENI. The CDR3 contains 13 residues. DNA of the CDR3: TGTGCCAGCTCACAAGTAAACACCGGGGAGCTGTTTTTT. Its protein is CASSQVNTGELFF.

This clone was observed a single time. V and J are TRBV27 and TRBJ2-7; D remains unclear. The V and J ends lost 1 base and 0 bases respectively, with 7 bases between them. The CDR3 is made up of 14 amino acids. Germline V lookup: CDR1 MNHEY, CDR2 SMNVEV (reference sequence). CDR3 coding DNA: TGTGCCAGCAGTTTATTCAGGAGCTCCTACGAGCAGTACTTC. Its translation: CASSLFRSSYEQYF.

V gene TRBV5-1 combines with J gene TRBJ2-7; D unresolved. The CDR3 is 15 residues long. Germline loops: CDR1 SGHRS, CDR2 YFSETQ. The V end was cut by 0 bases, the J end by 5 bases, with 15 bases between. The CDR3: CASSLARGPTDEQYF. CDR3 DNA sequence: TGCGCCAGCAGCTTGGCACGTGGCCCAACCGACGAGCAGTACTTC.

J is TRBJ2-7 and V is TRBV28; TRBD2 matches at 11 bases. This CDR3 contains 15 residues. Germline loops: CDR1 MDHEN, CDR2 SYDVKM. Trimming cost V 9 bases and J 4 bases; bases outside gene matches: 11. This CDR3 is CASHSGGANNYEQYF. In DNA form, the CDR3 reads TGTGCCAGTCATAGCGGGGGGGCCAACAATTACGAGCAGTACTTC.

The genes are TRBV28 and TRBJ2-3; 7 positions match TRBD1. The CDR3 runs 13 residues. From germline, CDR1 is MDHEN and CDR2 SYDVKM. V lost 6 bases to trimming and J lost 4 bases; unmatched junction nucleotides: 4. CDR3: CASSQQGPDTQYF. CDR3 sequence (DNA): TGTGCCAGCAGCCAACAGGGGCCAGATACGCAGTATTTT.

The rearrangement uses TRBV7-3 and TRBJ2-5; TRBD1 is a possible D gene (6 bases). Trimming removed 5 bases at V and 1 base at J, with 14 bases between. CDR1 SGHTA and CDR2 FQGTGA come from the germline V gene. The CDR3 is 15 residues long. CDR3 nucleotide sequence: TGTGCCAGCAGCCTGGACAGTAGGGGCCAAGAGACCCAGTACTTC. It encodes CASSLDSRGQETQYF.